This T cell receptor beta chain emerged from a study of Graves' ophthalmopathy and Graves' hyperthyroidism. Study conclusions and caveats: The model's prediction of ophthalmopathy progression had 70.59% sensitivity and around 72% specificity.

For repertoire sequencing, the TCR beta CDR3 regions were amplified from RNA transcripts. The first-round RT-PCR employed HTBI primers together with the Qiagen OneStep RT-PCR kit. A multiplex PCR was then performed as the second round. TCRdb reprocessed the multiplex PCR reads with MiXCR, giving one entry per CDR3 protein. The sample consists of a few hundred thousand distinct CDR3 sequences, approximately 35% of them appearing once. In its sample, this clonotype was seen many times. Its target is unknown. Trimming took off 6 bases at V and 6 bases at J, with 14 bases between the two ends. There are 13 residues in the CDR3.

This sequence joins TRBV12-3 or TRBV12-4 and TRBJ1-1; D is unresolved. The TCR originated in an adult man with Graves' hyperthyroidism. The material sequenced was peripheral blood or thyroid tissue (not recorded which). CDR3 coding DNA: TGTGCCAGCAGACTAACATGGAAGTCTGAAGCTTTCTTT. Translating gives CASRLTWKSEAFF.